The rows below give T cell receptor beta chains drawn from one sample of a study of blood T cell repertoires in COVID-19. The protocol was immunoSEQ multiplex PCR, while the TCRdb copy is restricted to in-frame clones and leaves out a portion. The table has some 72,000 clones, about 89% seen once. The sample taken for sequencing was peripheral blood. These receptors all come from a man aged 55 to 70 with acute or convalescent COVID-19. Both conserved end residues are part of each CDR3. Each record gives: V gene, J gene, D gene, clone size, CDR3 DNA, CDR3 protein. The D gene is left open where the match is weak. The listing skips clone size in some rows; elsewhere it reads once, few, many or a size class.

>TRBV6-5|TRBJ2-7|.|.
TGTGCCAGCAGTCAGAAGACGGGGGTTTCGGGCGAGCAGTACTTC
CASSQKTGVSGEQYF
>TRBV5-6|TRBJ2-7|.|.
TGTGCCAGCAGCCGCCGGGGATTTGACGAGCAGTACTTC
CASSRRGFDEQYF
>TRBV30|TRBJ1-1|.|.
TGTGCCTGGGGGAGGGGGGGGAACACTGAAGCTTTCTTT
CAWGRGGNTEAFF
>TRBV7-9|TRBJ2-1|.|.
TGTGCCAGCAGCTTAGCCACACCGACTCCGCACAATGAGCAGTTCTTC
CASSLATPTPHNEQFF
>TRBV9|TRBJ2-2|TRBD1|.
TGTGCCAGCAGCCCCTGGACCGGGACAGGGAGGTTGGGCACCGGGGAGCTGTTTTTT
CASSPWTGTGRLGTGELFF
>TRBV7-9|TRBJ2-2|.|.
TGTGCCAGCAGCAAGAGCTGGACCGGGGAGCTGTTTTTT
CASSKSWTGELFF
>TRBV5-1|TRBJ2-7|.|.
TGCGCCAGCAGCTTTACCGGGACTCCCCGGGAGCAGTACTTC
CASSFTGTPREQYF
>TRBV5-1|TRBJ2-2|.|.
TGCGCCAGCAGCTTGGACACGAACACCGGGGAGCTGTTTTTT
CASSLDTNTGELFF
>TRBV6-5|TRBJ2-3|TRBD2|once
TGTGCCAGCAGTTACTCTAGCGGGAGAACAGATACGCAGTATTTT
CASSYSSGRTDTQYF
>TRBV24-1|TRBJ2-3|TRBD1|.
TGTGCCACCAGTGTCCTGACAGGGGCGCAGTATTTT
CATSVLTGAQYF
>TRBV14|TRBJ1-2|.|.
TGTGCCAGCAGCCGAGACGTCAGGGTTCTTTATGGCTACACCTTC
CASSRDVRVLYGYTF
>TRBV5-5|TRBJ1-4|TRBD1|.
TGTGCCAGCAGCAACACCGGGACAGCAACTAATGAAAAACTGTTTTTT
CASSNTGTATNEKLFF
>TRBV5-8|TRBJ2-7|TRBD1|.
TGTGCCAGCAGCTTGGGGTCCCGGACAGGAGGCGAGCAGTACTTC
CASSLGSRTGGEQYF
>TRBV3-1/TRBV3-2|TRBJ1-2|.|.
TGTGCCAGCAGCCAAGATTATGGCCCCGAAGCTAACTATGGCTACACCTTC
CASSQDYGPEANYGYTF
>TRBV5-1|TRBJ2-5|TRBD2|.
TGCGCCAGCAGCCCCGGGGGAGGGGAAGAGACCCAGTACTTC
CASSPGGGEETQYF
>TRBV28|TRBJ2-7|TRBD1|.
TGTGCCAGCAGTTTAAGGGCAGGGGGCTTACACGAGCAGTACTTC
CASSLRAGGLHEQYF
>TRBV6-5|TRBJ2-7|TRBD1|once
TGTGCCAGCAGCAGGCAGGGGGCGAGCTCCTACGAGCAGTACTTC
CASSRQGASSYEQYF
>TRBV5-1|TRBJ2-3|TRBD1|.
TGCGCCAGCAGCGGCTACGGGACAGGGGTACCAGATACGCAGTATTTT
CASSGYGTGVPDTQYF
>TRBV12-3/TRBV12-4|TRBJ2-1|.|.
TGTGCCAGCAGCTGGGCGTATGAGCAGTTCTTC
CASSWAYEQFF
>TRBV6-5|TRBJ1-5|.|.
TGTGCCAGCAGTTTGTCAGACAATCAGCCCCAGCATTTT
CASSLSDNQPQHF
>TRBV18|TRBJ2-2|.|.
TGTGCCAGCTCACCGGCCCGTCCGGGGAACACCGGGGAGCTGTTTTTT
CASSPARPGNTGELFF
>TRBV27|TRBJ1-5|.|few
TGTGCCAGCAGTTCAAATAATCAGCCCCAGCATTTT
CASSSNNQPQHF
>TRBV28|TRBJ1-1|.|.
TGTGCCAGCAGTTACGGGAGGGGTGCTTTCTTT
CASSYGRGAFF
>TRBV3-1/TRBV3-2|TRBJ1-2|TRBD1|.
TGTGCCAGCAGCGGACCGGGACAGGGAGGTTGGGATGGCTACACCTTC
CASSGPGQGGWDGYTF
>TRBV3-1/TRBV3-2|TRBJ2-1|TRBD1|.
TGTGCCAGCAGTTTGACAGGGGCGGGTGAGCAGTTCTTC
CASSLTGAGEQFF
>TRBV28|TRBJ1-5|.|.
TGTGCCAGCAGGGATACAGGGTACAATCAGCCCCAGCATTTT
CASRDTGYNQPQHF
>TRBV19|TRBJ1-5|TRBD1|.
TGTGCCAGTAGTAAGGTGCTAAGCCGGGACAGGAGATTAAATCAGCCCCAGCATTTT
CASSKVLSRDRRLNQPQHF
>TRBV12-5|TRBJ2-7|TRBD2|.
TGTGCTAGTGGTCCGGGAGGTAGTTTCTACGAGCAGTACTTC
CASGPGGSFYEQYF
>TRBV7-3|TRBJ1-5|TRBD1|.
TGTGCCAGCAGCTTAGGGACAGGGGGGCCCCAGCATTTT
CASSLGTGGPQHF